Below are 23 T cell receptor beta chains sequenced from a single sample in a study of cytomegalovirus exposure and HLA in healthy donors. The PCR contained 60 Vbeta and 13 Jbeta primers. The repertoire was sequenced with immunoSEQ multiplex PCR; TCRdb's copy has only in-frame clones and lacks some. The data hold roughly 170,000 clones, with approximately 80% observed a single time. Material: PBMCs. Receptors were obtained from a man younger than 35 in good health and CMV-seronegative.

The chain joins TRBV7-2 to TRBJ1-2, with 7 nucleotides matching TRBD1. CDR1 SGHTA and CDR2 FQGNSA come from the germline V gene. With V trimmed by 3 bases and J by 6 bases, 7 bases remained unmatched. This CDR3 is built from 14 residues. CDR3 sequence reads: CASSFHTGDHGYTF. In DNA form, the CDR3 reads TGTGCCAGCAGCTTTCACACAGGGGATCATGGCTACACCTTC.

The J gene is TRBJ1-4, the V gene TRBV6-1; no clear D. The CDR3 consists of 13 residues. The V end lost 6 bases, the J end lost 4 bases, and 9 bases lay between the germline ends. Looked up from germline, CDR1 is MNHNS and CDR2 is SASEGT. This chain's CDR3 is CASRAQFNEKLFF. CDR3 bases: TGTGCCAGCAGGGCCCAGTTTAATGAAAAACTGTTTTTT.

This chain uses TRBV11-3 with TRBJ2-5; possible D gene TRBD2, 6 bases. Trimming removed 1 base at V and 0 bases at J, with 15 bases between. The CDR3 consists of 17 residues. In germline, CDR1 is SGHNT, CDR2 YENEEA. The CDR3 DNA reads TGTGCCAGCAGCTTAGGGGTGGGTGGGGGGTACCAAGAGACCCAGTACTTC. As protein: CASSLGVGGGYQETQYF.

The chain uses TRBV29-1 and TRBJ1-5, with 7 bases matching TRBD1. J lost 5 bases, V lost 4 bases, and 5 bases had no gene match. CDR1 and CDR2 from the germline V gene are SQVTM and ANQGSEA. This CDR3 comprises 13 residues. This chain's CDR3 is CSVVDRVDQPQHF. CDR3 bases: TGCAGCGTTGTAGACAGGGTGGATCAGCCCCAGCATTTT.

V gene TRBV10-3 combines with J gene TRBJ1-2, with no clear D. Trimming removed 3 bases at V and 4 bases at J, with 12 bases between. This CDR3 is 14 amino acids long. The germline V gene encodes CDR1 ENHRY and CDR2 SYGVKD. The CDR3 protein is CAISDQPTGYGYTF. CDR3 DNA sequence: TGTGCCATCAGTGACCAACCGACGGGCTATGGCTACACCTTC.

V is TRBV27 and J is TRBJ1-5; 9 bases align to TRBD1. Germline V CDR1 and CDR2: MNHEY, SMNVEV (reference sequence). The CDR3 consists of 15 residues. Trimming cost V 5 bases and J 3 bases; bases outside gene matches: 5. The CDR3 loop reads CASSARDRDNQPQHF. In DNA form, the CDR3 reads TGTGCCAGCAGTGCCCGGGACAGGGACAATCAGCCCCAGCATTTT.

This clone was found a few times. The V gene is TRBV6-5, the J gene TRBJ1-1; TRBD1 agrees at 9 bases. Germline lookup yields CDR1 MNHEY and CDR2 SVGAGI. This CDR3 region has 13 residues. V lost 8 bases to trimming and J lost 7 bases; unmatched junction nucleotides: 8. The CDR3 nucleotides read TGTGCCAGCGAACAGGGGGCGGGTGGTGAAGCTTTCTTT. Its protein is CASEQGAGGEAFF.

The V call is TRBV5-4, the J call TRBJ1-1; D is ambiguous. Germline-derived CDR1 and CDR2 are SGHNT and YYREEE (reference sequence). The germline V and J ends were trimmed by 2 bases and 1 base, with 21 bases remaining between them. The CDR3 runs 18 residues. The CDR3 region is CASSFSTLAGRQNTEAFF. The CDR3 coding sequence is TGTGCCAGCAGCTTCTCTACTCTCGCGGGCAGGCAGAACACTGAAGCTTTCTTT.

This sequence joins TRBV25-1 and TRBJ2-1; 7 bases align to TRBD2. Germline V gene data show CDR1 as MGHDK and CDR2 as SYGVNS. This CDR3 has 10 amino acids. The V and J ends lost 9 bases and 14 bases, in that order; junction bases with no gene match: 7. CDR3 region: CARGGTDKFF. CDR3 bases: TGTGCCAGGGGAGGGACGGATAAGTTCTTC.

This chain connects TRBV15 to TRBJ2-7; 10 bases map to TRBD2. The CDR3 has 17 residues. The V gene's germline CDR1 is LNHNV and CDR2 YYDKDF (reference sequence). Unmatched junction bases numbered 5, after V lost 0 bases and J lost 0 bases. CDR3 in amino acids: CATSREALAGSSYEQYF. The DNA of the CDR3 is TGTGCCACCAGCAGAGAGGCACTAGCGGGAAGCTCCTACGAGCAGTACTTC.

J is TRBJ2-3 and V is TRBV12-5; TRBD2 agrees at 8 bases. Germline values: CDR1 LGHNT, CDR2 FRNRAP. The CDR3 totals 15 residues. Losses at the gene ends were 6 bases for V and 4 bases for J; bases not matched to a gene: 9. CDR3 loop: CASGGGGSEADTQYF. The CDR3 DNA is TGTGCTAGTGGCGGGGGGGGATCGGAGGCAGATACGCAGTATTTT.

This chain connects TRBV6-4 to TRBJ2-1, with 13 bases lining up with TRBD2. CDR3 length equals 15 residues. Germline CDR1 is MRHNA and CDR2 is SNTAGT. The V gene end was trimmed by 3 bases and the J gene end by 8 bases; junction bases not matched to a gene: 4. CDR3 region: CASSDTSGGADEQFF. CDR3 in DNA: TGTGCCAGCAGTGATACTAGCGGGGGGGCCGATGAGCAGTTCTTC.

This clone was picked up a small number of times. This sequence joins TRBV10-3 and TRBJ2-2; TRBD2 is a possible D gene (5 bases). CDR3 length equals 16 residues. Germline CDR1 and CDR2: ENHRY and SYGVKD. Trimming removed 2 bases from V and 5 bases from J, with 15 bases in between. The CDR3 sequence: CAISERGRVETGELFF. Written as DNA, the CDR3 is TGTGCCATCAGTGAGCGGGGTCGGGTTGAGACCGGGGAGCTGTTTTTT.

The rearrangement joins TRBV19 to TRBJ2-6; a weak D match, TRBD2 (10 bases). The CDR3 extends over 23 amino acids. Germline V gene lookup returns CDR1 LNHDA and CDR2 SQIVND (reference sequence). V dropped 6 bases and J dropped 2 bases, with 35 bases sitting between them. Here the CDR3 DNA reads TGTGCCAGTAGGGATCCGGGACAGGGAAAAAGCGGGAGGGCCGCGACTGGGGCCAACGTCCTGACTTTC. This gives the protein CASRDPGQGKSGRAATGANVLTF.

This chain links TRBV9 with TRBJ2-7, with D perhaps TRBD2 (6 bases). The germline V gene has CDR1 SGDLS and CDR2 YYNGEE. V was cut by 4 bases and J by 2 bases, with 10 bases left in between. This CDR3 comprises 13 residues. The CDR3 coding sequence is TGTGCCAGCAGCCCTGGACTACCCTACGAGCAGTACTTC. Residues: CASSPGLPYEQYF.

V usage is TRBV7-9 and J usage is TRBJ2-5; D gene ambiguous. This CDR3 is 14 amino acids long. V was trimmed by 1 base and J by 5 bases, leaving 11 bases between them. Germline V gene sequence: CDR1 SEHNR, CDR2 FQNEAQ (reference sequence). The CDR3 protein is CASSLGLGYETQYF. In DNA, the CDR3 is TGTGCCAGCAGCTTAGGTCTCGGTTACGAGACCCAGTACTTC.

This clone occurred a few times. The J gene is TRBJ2-1, the V gene TRBV6-1, with D hard to call. The germline V and J ends were trimmed by 6 bases and 8 bases, with 8 bases remaining between them. CDR1 MNHNS and CDR2 SASEGT come from the germline V gene. The CDR3 length is 11 residues. CDR3 in DNA: TGTGCCAGCAGCGCACTCGATGAGCAGTTCTTC. It translates to CASSALDEQFF.

The chain's CDR3 is CASSQGPRSYNEQFF. The CDR3 coding sequence is TGTGCCAGCAGCCAGGGGCCCCGGTCCTACAATGAGCAGTTCTTC. The rearrangement joins TRBV7-2 to TRBJ2-1; D might be TRBD1 (6 bases). Looked up from germline, CDR1 is SGHTA and CDR2 is FQGNSA. The V end was cut by 5 bases, the J end by 1 base, with 12 bases between. The CDR3 length is 15 residues.

This chain's CDR3 is CASSLGLAYSNEQFF. The CDR3 DNA reads as TGTGCCAGCAGCCTAGGACTAGCATATTCGAATGAGCAGTTCTTC. The chain recombines TRBV7-9 with TRBJ2-1, with 8 bases that match TRBD2. Germline loops: CDR1 SEHNR, CDR2 FQNEAQ (reference sequence). The CDR3 totals 15 residues. The trim removed 5 bases at V and 7 bases at J, leaving 10 bases unmatched. The variable domain in full, with the rest retrieved from reference TRBV7-9 and TRBJ2-1, is DTGVSQNPRHKITKRGQNVTFRCDPISEHNRLYWYRQTLGQGPEFLTYFQNEAQLEKSRLLSDRFSAERPKGSFSTLEIQRTEQGDSAMYLCASSLGLAYSNEQFFGPGTRLTVL.

This rearrangement joins TRBV6-1 to TRBJ2-6; D remains unclear. The CDR3 is made up of 13 amino acids. Germline V CDR1 and CDR2: MNHNS, SASEGT. The V end was cut by 6 bases, the J end by 3 bases, with 6 bases between. The CDR3 DNA follows: TGTGCCAGCAGACCGGGTGGGGCCAACGTCCTGACTTTC. Residues: CASRPGGANVLTF.

The rearrangement joins TRBV4-1 to TRBJ1-2; tentatively, D is TRBD1 (5 bases). Trimming took off 4 bases at V and 6 bases at J, with 24 bases between the two ends. CDR3 length equals 17 residues. The germline V gene has CDR1 MGHRA and CDR2 YSYEKL. CDR3 protein: CASSPQGQGAQVHGYTF. DNA of the CDR3: TGCGCCAGCAGCCCTCAAGGTCAAGGGGCTCAGGTCCATGGCTACACCTTC.

The rearrangement links TRBV28 to TRBJ2-1; no reliable D call. CDR1 MDHEN and CDR2 SYDVKM come from the germline V gene. The CDR3 runs to 14 residues. V was cut by 4 bases and J by 8 bases, with 15 bases left in between. The CDR3, as DNA: TGTGCCAGCAGTTCCACCCGTCCCGCAGATGAGCAGTTCTTC. Translated, it gives CASSSTRPADEQFF.

The V call is TRBV5-6, the J call TRBJ1-2, with a possible D match to TRBD1 (5 bases). The CDR3 consists of 13 residues. Looked up from germline, CDR1 is SGHDT and CDR2 is YYEEEE. V was shortened by 1 base and J by 8 bases, with 12 bases between the two germline ends. DNA for the CDR3: TGTGCCAGCAGCTTGTCCCCCGGGGGGGGCTACACCTTC. It codes for CASSLSPGGGYTF.